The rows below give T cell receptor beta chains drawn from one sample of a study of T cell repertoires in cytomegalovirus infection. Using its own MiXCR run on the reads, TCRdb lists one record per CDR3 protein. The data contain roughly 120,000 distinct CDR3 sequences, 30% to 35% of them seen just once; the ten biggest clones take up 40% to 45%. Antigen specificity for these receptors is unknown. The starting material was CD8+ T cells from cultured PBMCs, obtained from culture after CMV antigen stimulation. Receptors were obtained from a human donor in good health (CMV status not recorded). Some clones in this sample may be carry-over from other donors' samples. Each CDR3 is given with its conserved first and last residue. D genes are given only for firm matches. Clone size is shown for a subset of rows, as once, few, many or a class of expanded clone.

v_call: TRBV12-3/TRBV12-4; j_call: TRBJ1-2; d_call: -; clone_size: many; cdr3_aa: CASSGQGTLNYGYTF; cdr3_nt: TGTGCCAGCTCAGGACAAGGGACCCTTAACTATGGCTACACCTTC
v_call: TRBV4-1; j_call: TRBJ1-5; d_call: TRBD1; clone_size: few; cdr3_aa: CASSQAGTGGSQPQHF; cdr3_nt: TGCGCCAGCAGCCAAGCCGGGACAGGGGGAAGTCAGCCCCAGCATTTT
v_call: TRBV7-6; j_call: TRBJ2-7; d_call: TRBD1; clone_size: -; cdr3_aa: CASSLGPGQGAYEQYF; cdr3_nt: TGTGCCAGCAGCTTAGGTCCAGGACAGGGGGCCTACGAGCAGTACTTC
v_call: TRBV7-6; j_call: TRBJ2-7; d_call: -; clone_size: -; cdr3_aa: CASSLATAVDEEQYF; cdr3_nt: TGTGCCAGCAGCTTAGCGACAGCGGTCGATGAAGAGCAGTACTTC
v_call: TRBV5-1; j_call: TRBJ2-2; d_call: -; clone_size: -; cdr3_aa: CASSFTTALFSGELFF; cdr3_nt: TGCGCCAGCAGCTTCACTACTGCCTTATTTTCCGGGGAGCTGTTTTTT
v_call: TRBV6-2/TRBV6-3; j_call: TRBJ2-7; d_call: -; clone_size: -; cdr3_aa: CASSPGSTYEQYF; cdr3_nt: TGTGCCAGCAGCCCCGGGAGCACCTACGAGCAGTACTTC
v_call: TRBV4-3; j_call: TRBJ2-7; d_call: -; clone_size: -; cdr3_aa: CASSQGMGYEQYF; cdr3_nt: TGCGCCAGCAGCCAAGGCATGGGCTACGAGCAGTACTTC
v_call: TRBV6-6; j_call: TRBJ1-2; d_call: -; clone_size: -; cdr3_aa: CASSNNIGGYTF; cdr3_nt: TGTGCCAGCAGTAATAATATCGGTGGCTACACCTTC
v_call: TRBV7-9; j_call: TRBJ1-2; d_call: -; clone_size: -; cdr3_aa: CASSPIHRQADVLTF; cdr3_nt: TGTGCCAGCAGCCCGATACACCGACAGGCGGACGTCTTAACCTTC
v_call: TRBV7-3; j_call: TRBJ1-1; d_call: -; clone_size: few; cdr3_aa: CASSLVQNTEAFF; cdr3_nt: TGTGCCAGCAGCTTAGTGCAGAACACTGAAGCTTTCTTT
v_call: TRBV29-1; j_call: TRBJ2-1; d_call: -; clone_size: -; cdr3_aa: CSAAGREAYNEQFF; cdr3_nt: TGCAGCGCCGCGGGCAGGGAAGCCTACAATGAGCAGTTCTTC
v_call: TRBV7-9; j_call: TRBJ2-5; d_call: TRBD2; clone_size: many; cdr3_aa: CASSSPIGSGAYQETQYF; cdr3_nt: TGTGCCAGCAGCTCGCCCATTGGCAGCGGGGCGTACCAAGAGACCCAGTACTTC
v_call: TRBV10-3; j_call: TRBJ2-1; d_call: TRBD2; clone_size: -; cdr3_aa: CAISPGAGGVFDEQFF; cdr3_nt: TGTGCCATCAGCCCGGGAGCGGGGGGGGTCTTCGATGAGCAGTTCTTC
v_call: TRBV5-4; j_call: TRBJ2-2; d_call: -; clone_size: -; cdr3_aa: CASSLDQDRSTGELFF; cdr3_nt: TGTGCCAGCAGCTTGGATCAGGATCGGAGCACCGGGGAGCTGTTTTTT
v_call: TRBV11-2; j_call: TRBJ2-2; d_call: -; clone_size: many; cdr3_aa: CASSLGLGSPNTGELFF; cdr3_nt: TGTGCCAGCAGCTTAGGGCTCGGGTCTCCGAACACCGGGGAGCTGTTTTTT
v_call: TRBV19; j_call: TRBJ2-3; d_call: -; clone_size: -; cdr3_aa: CASAQGTDTQYF; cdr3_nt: TGTGCCAGTGCACAGGGAACAGATACGCAGTATTTT
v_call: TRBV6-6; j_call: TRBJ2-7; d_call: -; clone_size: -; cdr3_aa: CASSYAVSGAYEQYF; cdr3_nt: TGTGCCAGCAGTTACGCCGTTTCAGGGGCCTACGAGCAGTACTTC
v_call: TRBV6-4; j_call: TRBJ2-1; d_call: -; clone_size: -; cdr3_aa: CASSDKPSNEQFF; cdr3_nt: TGTGCCAGCAGTGACAAACCTAGCAATGAGCAGTTCTTC
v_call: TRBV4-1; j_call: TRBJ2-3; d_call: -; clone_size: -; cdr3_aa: CASSQDLGTTDTQYF; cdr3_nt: TGCGCCAGCAGCCAAGATCTAGGGACCACAGATACGCAGTATTTT
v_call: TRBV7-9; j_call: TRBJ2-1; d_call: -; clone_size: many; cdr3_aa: CASSPDSLLPINEQFF; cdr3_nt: TGTGCCAGCAGCCCGGACTCCCTTCTCCCTATCAATGAGCAGTTCTTC
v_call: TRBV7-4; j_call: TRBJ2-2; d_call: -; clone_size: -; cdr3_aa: CASSLVGQLTGELFF; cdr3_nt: TGTGCCAGCAGCTTAGTGGGCCAACTCACCGGGGAGCTGTTTTTT
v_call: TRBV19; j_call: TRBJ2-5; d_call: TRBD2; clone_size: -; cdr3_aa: CASSFTTSGSDPQYF; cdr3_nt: TGTGCCAGTAGTTTCACGACTAGCGGGTCTGATCCCCAGTACTTC